This TCR beta chain was sequenced for a study of identical twins. Study results and caveats: Compared with models, monozygotic twins showed more out-of-frame TCR alpha sharing.

Trimming cost V 1 base and J 10 bases; bases outside gene matches: 12. This CDR3 region has 15 residues. The germline V gene encodes CDR1 SGHTA and CDR2 FQGNSA. TCRdb re-derived calls from the 5' RACE reads in MiXCR, one entry per CDR3 protein. The sample includes roughly 200,000 distinct CDR3 sequences, roughly 7.5% of them seen just once. This clonotype came up a few times. The antigen remains undetermined. The sample was also linked to a second study, of yellow fever vaccine responses in identical twins.

V and J are TRBV7-2 and TRBJ2-5; 7 nucleotides agree with TRBD2. The sample consisted of memory (CD45RO+) T cells sorted from blood. The TCR comes from a woman aged 18-30 years in good health. In DNA, the CDR3 is TGTGCCAGCAGCTTAGTTGGGACTACCACCCGGGACCAGTACTTC. Translated: CASSLVGTTTRDQYF.